The 29 T cell receptor beta chains below come from one sample, sequenced in a study of T cell changes during pregnancy in multiple sclerosis. Produced via immunoSEQ multiplex PCR; TCRdb's table is partial and in-frame only. The table lists about 83,000 clones, about 95% of them singletons. The sample here was peripheral blood, taken in the second trimester of pregnancy. The origin of the receptors is a female donor with multiple sclerosis, enrolled in a pregnancy study.

The rearrangement links TRBV4-1 to TRBJ2-3; D might be TRBD1 (5 bases). The CDR3 covers 17 residues. CDR1 is MGHRA and CDR2 is YSYEKL in the germline V gene. V gave up 4 bases and J gave up 2 bases, with 19 bases separating them. This CDR3 is CASSRTIGDRYTDTQYF. CDR3 DNA: TGCGCCAGCAGCCGAACGATCGGCGACAGATACACAGATACGCAGTATTTT.

The chain employs TRBV11-2 and TRBJ2-2; maybe TRBD1 (5 bases). Trimming took 6 bases from V and 3 from J, leaving 14 bases between them. Germline CDR1 SGHAT, CDR2 FQNNGV. The CDR3 has 15 residues. CDR3 region: CASRPEWGHTGELFF. DNA for the CDR3: TGTGCCAGCAGGCCAGAGTGGGGCCACACCGGGGAGCTGTTTTTT.

The chain has TRBV4-1 and TRBJ2-1; 8 bases agree with TRBD2. Germline V gene data show CDR1 as MGHRA and CDR2 as YSYEKL. This CDR3 comprises 14 residues. Trimming at V came to 5 bases and at J to 6 bases, leaving 6 bases not matched to a gene. CDR3 amino acids: CASSWGLGGNEQFF. The CDR3 DNA is TGCGCCAGCAGCTGGGGACTAGGGGGCAATGAGCAGTTCTTC.

The V call is TRBV4-1, the J call TRBJ2-2; 7 nucleotides agree with TRBD2. Germline V gives CDR1 MGHRA, CDR2 YSYEKL. The CDR3 covers 16 residues. Trimming took 3 bases from V and 6 from J; bases not matched to a gene: 10. The CDR3 sequence: CASSHLGREIAGELFF. The CDR3 region has the DNA TGCGCCAGCAGCCATCTTGGGCGGGAGATCGCCGGGGAGCTGTTTTTT.

The chain is built from TRBV7-9 and TRBJ1-1; D not resolved. Germline V gives CDR1 SEHNR, CDR2 FQNEAQ (reference sequence). Trimming stripped 5 bases from V and 6 bases from J, with 16 bases between. The CDR3 covers 14 residues. The CDR3 region is CASSPKRSIPEAFF. CDR3 nucleotides: TGTGCCAGCAGCCCCAAGCGGAGTATACCTGAAGCTTTCTTT.

The chain joins TRBV12-5 to TRBJ1-1; no definite D call. Trimming pared 3 bases from V and 13 bases from J, leaving 18 bases between. CDR1 and CDR2 (germline): LGHNT, FRNRAP. The CDR3 extends over 13 amino acids. In DNA, the CDR3 is TGTGCTAGTGGTTTACGGGAGAGGGCGCGGGTTTTCTTT. It encodes CASGLRERARVFF. The whole variable domain, remainder taken from reference TRBV12-5 and TRBJ1-1, is DARVTQTPRHKVTEMGQEVTMRCQPILGHNTVFWYRQTMMQGLELLAYFRNRAPLDDSGMPKDRFSAEMPDATLATLKIQPSEPRDSAVYFCASGLRERARVFFGQGTRLTVV.

The rearrangement links TRBV7-8 to TRBJ1-1; TRBD1 agrees at 7 bases. Germline CDR1 and CDR2: SGHVS and FQNEAQ. Losses at the gene ends were 5 bases for V and 3 bases for J; bases not matched to a gene: 6. The CDR3 has 14 residues. CDR3 sequence (DNA): TGTGCCAGCAGCGAAGAACAGGGGCACACTGAAGCTTTCTTT. It specifies CASSEEQGHTEAFF.

The chain recombines TRBV27 with TRBJ2-1, with TRBD1 matching over 8 bases. V was pared by 8 bases and J by 10 bases, with 10 bases of the junction left unmatched. Germline assignment: CDR1 MNHEY and CDR2 SMNVEV (reference sequence). The length of the CDR3 is 13 residues. DNA of the CDR3: TGTGCCAGCTCCGACCCCCGGGACAGGGAGCAGTTCTTC. Its protein product is CASSDPRDREQFF.

The table lists this clone with a count of one. V usage is TRBV5-5 and J usage is TRBJ2-5, with 14 nucleotides matching TRBD2. Germline lookup yields CDR1 SGHKS and CDR2 YYEKEE (reference sequence). The CDR3 length is 16 residues. V shed 3 bases and J 5 bases; nucleotides not matched to a gene: 6. CDR3 in DNA: TGTGCCAGCAGCTGGGGACTAGCGGGAGTCGCTGAGACCCAGTACTTC. Protein sequence: CASSWGLAGVAETQYF.

The V gene is TRBV2, the J gene TRBJ1-2, with D unclear. Trimming shortened V by 3 bases and J by 4 bases, and 12 bases separated the two germline ends. Per germline, CDR1 SNHLY and CDR2 FYNNEI. CDR3 length: 14 amino acids. CDR3 region: CASSDPRDFYGYTF. Here the CDR3 DNA reads TGTGCCAGCAGTGATCCCAGAGACTTCTATGGCTACACCTTC. Combining the CDR3 with reference TRBV2 and TRBJ1-2 gives the whole variable domain EPEVTQTPSHQVTQMGQEVILRCVPISNHLYFYWYRQILGQKVEFLVSFYNNEISEKSEIFDDQFSVERPDGSNFTLKIRSTKLEDSAMYFCASSDPRDFYGYTFGSGTRLTVV.

The V gene is TRBV4-2, the J gene TRBJ2-1, with TRBD2 matching over 11 bases. This CDR3 contains 22 residues. V lost 0 bases, J lost 7 bases, and 23 bases stayed unmatched. Per germline, CDR1 LGHNA and CDR2 YNFKEQ. The CDR3 loop reads CASSQDFMGLAGGGGAGNEQFF. The DNA for the CDR3 is TGTGCCAGCAGCCAAGATTTCATGGGCCTAGCGGGAGGAGGGGGGGCTGGTAATGAGCAGTTCTTC.

This clone was recorded once. In nucleotides, the CDR3 is TGTGCCAGCAGTGCGGGAGACGGGACTGAAGCTTTCTTT. Translated, it gives CASSAGDGTEAFF. The genes are TRBV2 and TRBJ1-1; D is ambiguous. The V gene's germline CDR1 is SNHLY and CDR2 FYNNEI. This CDR3 contains 13 residues. Trimming pared 4 bases from V and 5 bases from J, leaving 11 bases between.

The chain joins TRBV27 to TRBJ2-6; 10 bases are a match to TRBD1. The CDR3 contains 18 residues. CDR1 and CDR2 (germline): MNHEY, SMNVEV (reference sequence). The V and J ends lost 5 bases and 3 bases, in that order; junction bases with no gene match: 10. CDR3 protein: CASSRPGQGFRGANVLTF. The CDR3 nucleotides read TGTGCCAGCAGTCGGCCGGGACAGGGGTTTCGTGGGGCCAACGTCCTGACTTTC.

This clone was detected a few times. The CDR3 is CASGDTHNEQFF. The DNA of the CDR3 is TGTGCCAGCGGCGACACACACAATGAGCAGTTCTTC. The chain couples TRBV6-4 to TRBJ2-1; no clear D. Per the germline V gene, CDR1 is MRHNA and CDR2 is SNTAGT. The CDR3 contains 12 residues. V lost 8 bases, J lost 5 bases, and 10 bases lay in between.

V is TRBV9 and J is TRBJ2-2; TRBD2 aligns across 13 bases. V lost 2 bases, J lost 6 bases, and 7 bases stayed unmatched. The CDR3 loop spans 17 amino acids. Germline V lookup: CDR1 SGDLS, CDR2 YYNGEE. DNA for the CDR3: TGTGCCAGCAGCGTTCACGGACTAGCGGGAGCGGCCGGGGAGCTGTTTTTT. This codes for CASSVHGLAGAAGELFF.

The genes are TRBV18 and TRBJ1-2, with TRBD1 as a possible D gene (6 bases). Germline CDR1 reads KGHSH; CDR2 reads LQKENI. The CDR3 contains 12 residues. Trimming took off 6 bases at V and 6 bases at J, with 11 bases between the two ends. The CDR3 sequence is CASSNYRDGYTF. CDR3 nucleotide sequence: TGTGCCAGCTCGAACTACAGGGATGGCTACACCTTC.

The genes are TRBV19 and TRBJ2-2; 7 bases line up with TRBD1. The germline V gene has CDR1 LNHDA and CDR2 SQIVND (reference sequence). V dropped 1 base and J dropped 0; count of bases not matched to a gene: 8. This CDR3 spans 18 amino acids. The CDR3, as DNA: TGTGCCAGTAGTATAGTAATAGGGACAGCGGCGAACACCGGGGAGCTGTTTTTT. This sequence encodes CASSIVIGTAANTGELFF.

The chain is built from TRBV6-4 and TRBJ2-1; 12 bases map to TRBD1. The V gene end was trimmed by 6 bases and the J gene end by 15 bases; junction bases not matched to a gene: 9. This CDR3 is built from 13 residues. In germline, CDR1 is MRHNA, CDR2 SNTAGT. The CDR3 region is CASSPGQGASGFF. In nucleotides, the CDR3 is TGTGCCAGCAGCCCGGGACAGGGGGCGTCTGGGTTCTTC.

This clone has just one count. The V gene is TRBV5-1, the J gene TRBJ2-3, with TRBD2 matching 7 bases. CDR1 and CDR2 from the germline V gene are SGHRS and YFSETQ. The CDR3 runs to 13 residues. J gave up 2 bases and V 7 bases, and 4 bases lay outside the gene matches. This chain's CDR3 is CASVGRNTDTQYF. The DNA of the CDR3 is TGCGCCAGCGTCGGGAGGAACACAGATACGCAGTATTTT.

The chain employs TRBV28 and TRBJ2-7; 11 bases match TRBD1. The junction had 10 bases not matched to a gene; V was cut back by 7 bases and J by 5 bases. Germline V CDR1 and CDR2: MDHEN, SYDVKM. The CDR3 consists of 15 residues. The CDR3 DNA reads TGTGCCAGCATTTTGAATAAGGACAGGGGGCACGAGCAGTACTTC. Translation gives CASILNKDRGHEQYF.

The chain is built from TRBV19 and TRBJ2-1; 9 bases fit TRBD2. The CDR3 is 14 residues long. The V gene's germline CDR1 is LNHDA and CDR2 SQIVND (reference sequence). After removal of 4 bases from V and 6 bases from J, the junction contained 4 bases not matched to a gene. CDR3 amino acids: CASSTTTSGNEQFF. CDR3 DNA: TGTGCCAGTAGTACAACGACTAGCGGCAATGAGCAGTTCTTC.

V usage is TRBV7-9 and J usage is TRBJ2-4; a possible D gene is TRBD1 (6 bases). V shed 6 bases and J shed 5 bases, with 11 bases lying between them. CDR1 SEHNR and CDR2 FQNEAQ come from the germline V gene (reference sequence). The CDR3 loop spans 13 amino acids. The CDR3 nucleotides are TGTGCCAGCAGTTGGACAGTCGAAAACATTCAGTACTTC. It specifies CASSWTVENIQYF. Based on the CDR3 plus reference TRBV7-9 and TRBJ2-4, the full variable domain is DTGVSQNPRHKITKRGQNVTFRCDPISEHNRLYWYRQTLGQGPEFLTYFQNEAQLEKSRLLSDRFSAERPKGSFSTLEIQRTEQGDSAMYLCASSWTVENIQYFGAGTRLSVL.

This clone was counted once. The chain is built from TRBV4-1 and TRBJ2-1; 7 bases agree with TRBD2. The V gene end was trimmed by 5 bases and the J gene end by 5 bases; junction bases not matched to a gene: 12. The CDR3 contains 16 residues. Germline CDR1 and CDR2: MGHRA and YSYEKL. CDR3 coding DNA: TGCGCCAGCAGCGGACGTAGCGGGCAAATTAACAATGAGCAGTTCTTC. This codes for CASSGRSGQINNEQFF.

This rearrangement joins TRBV5-1 to TRBJ2-5; unclear D gene. The CDR3 extends over 13 amino acids. Trimming stripped 4 bases from V and 4 bases from J, with 11 bases between. The germline V gene has CDR1 SGHRS and CDR2 YFSETQ. The CDR3 DNA reads as TGCGCCAGCAGCGTCTACCCGGGAGAGACCCAGTACTTC. Its protein is CASSVYPGETQYF.

This clone was recorded once. The rearrangement joins TRBV30 to TRBJ2-5; D unresolved. V lost 5 bases and J 4 bases, leaving 8 bases between the germline ends. Germline CDR1 and CDR2: GTSNPN and SVGIG (reference sequence). The length of the CDR3 is 11 residues. The CDR3 bases are TGTGCCTGGTCATCTAGAGAGACCCAGTACTTC. It yields the protein CAWSSRETQYF. Drawing the rest from reference TRBV30 and TRBJ2-5, the complete variable domain is SQTIHQWPATLVQPVGSPLSLECTVEGTSNPNLYWYRQAAGRGLQLLFYSVGIGQISSEVPQNLSASRPQDRQFILSSKKLLLSDSGFYLCAWSSRETQYFGPGTRLLVL.

The chain employs TRBV7-9 and TRBJ2-7; D gene unclear. The CDR3 covers 14 residues. Germline-derived CDR1 and CDR2 are SEHNR and FQNEAQ (reference sequence). V lost 4 bases and J 0 bases, leaving 10 bases between the germline ends. In nucleotides, the CDR3 is TGTGCCAGCAGCTCCCGACTGGACTCCTACGAGCAGTACTTC. Amino acid sequence: CASSSRLDSYEQYF.

The chain has TRBV2 and TRBJ1-1; no reliable D call. Germline V lookup: CDR1 SNHLY, CDR2 FYNNEI. Trimming left V 6 bases short and J 0 bases short, with 11 bases between. CDR3 length: 14 residues. CDR3 sequence reads: CASRGSFLNTEAFF. The CDR3 DNA follows: TGTGCCAGCAGGGGCTCTTTTCTGAACACTGAAGCTTTCTTT.

The J gene is TRBJ1-1, the V gene TRBV29-1; tentative D call: TRBD1 (5 bases). The CDR3 contains 13 residues. The germline V gene has CDR1 SQVTM and CDR2 ANQGSEA. Trimming pared 6 bases from V and 0 bases from J, leaving 11 bases between. The DNA of the CDR3 is TGCAGCGTGAGGGGACTCATGAACACTGAAGCTTTCTTT. Translated: CSVRGLMNTEAFF.

The chain carries TRBV13 and TRBJ2-7; 9 bases map to TRBD1. The V and J ends lost 5 bases and 4 bases, in that order; junction bases with no gene match: 9. This CDR3 has 15 residues. Per germline, CDR1 PRHDT and CDR2 FYEKMQ (reference sequence). The CDR3 DNA is TGTGCCAGCAGCCAATACGGACAGGGGATGTACGAGCAGTACTTC. It encodes CASSQYGQGMYEQYF.